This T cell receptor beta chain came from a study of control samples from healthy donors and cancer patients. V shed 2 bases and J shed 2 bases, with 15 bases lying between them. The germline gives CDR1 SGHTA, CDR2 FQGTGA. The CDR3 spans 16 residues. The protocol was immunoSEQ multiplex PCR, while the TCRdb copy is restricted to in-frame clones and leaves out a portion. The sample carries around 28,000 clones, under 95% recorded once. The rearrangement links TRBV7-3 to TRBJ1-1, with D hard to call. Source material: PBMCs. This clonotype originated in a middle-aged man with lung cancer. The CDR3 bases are TGTGCCAGCAGCTTATTTAGGGCAGCTAGTAACACTGAAGCTTTCTTT. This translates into CASSLFRAASNTEAFF.